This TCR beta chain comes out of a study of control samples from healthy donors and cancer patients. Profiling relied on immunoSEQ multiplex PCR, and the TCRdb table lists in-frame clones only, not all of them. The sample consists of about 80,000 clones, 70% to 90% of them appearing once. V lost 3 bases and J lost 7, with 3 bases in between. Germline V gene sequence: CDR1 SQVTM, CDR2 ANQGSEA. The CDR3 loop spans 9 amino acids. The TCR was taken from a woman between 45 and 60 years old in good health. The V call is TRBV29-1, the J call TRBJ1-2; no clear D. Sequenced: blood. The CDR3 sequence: CSVDTGYTF. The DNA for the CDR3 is TGCAGCGTTGACACTGGCTACACCTTC.